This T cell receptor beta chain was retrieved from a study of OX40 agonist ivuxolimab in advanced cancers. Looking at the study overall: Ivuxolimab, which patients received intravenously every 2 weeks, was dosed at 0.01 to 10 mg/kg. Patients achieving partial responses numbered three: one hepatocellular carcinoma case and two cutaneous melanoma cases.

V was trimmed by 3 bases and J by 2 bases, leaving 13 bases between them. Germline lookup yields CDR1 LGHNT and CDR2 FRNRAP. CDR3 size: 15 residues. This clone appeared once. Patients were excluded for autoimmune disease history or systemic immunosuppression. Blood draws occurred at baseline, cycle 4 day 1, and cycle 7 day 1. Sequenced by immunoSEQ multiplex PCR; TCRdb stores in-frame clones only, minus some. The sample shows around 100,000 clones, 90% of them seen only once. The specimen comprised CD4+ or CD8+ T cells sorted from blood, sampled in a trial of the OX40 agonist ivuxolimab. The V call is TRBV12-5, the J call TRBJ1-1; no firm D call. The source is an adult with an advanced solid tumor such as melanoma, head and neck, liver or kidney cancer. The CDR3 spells CASGLSIGPNTEAFF. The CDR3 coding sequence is TGTGCTAGTGGTTTATCGATAGGGCCCAACACTGAAGCTTTCTTT. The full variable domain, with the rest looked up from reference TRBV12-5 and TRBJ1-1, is DARVTQTPRHKVTEMGQEVTMRCQPILGHNTVFWYRQTMMQGLELLAYFRNRAPLDDSGMPKDRFSAEMPDATLATLKIQPSEPRDSAVYFCASGLSIGPNTEAFFGQGTRLTVV.